Presented here are 19 T cell receptor beta chains from one specimen sequenced in a study of cytomegalovirus exposure and HLA in healthy donors. Both 60 Vbeta primers and 13 Jbeta primers went into the PCR. Repertoires were generated with immunoSEQ multiplex PCR, while TCRdb's copy carries only in-frame clones and drops some. Among roughly 250,000 clones listed, about 80% were seen once. Sample: PBMCs. These receptors all come from a girl under 10 years old in good health and CMV-seronegative.

The chain links TRBV7-9 to TRBJ1-2, with D possibly matching TRBD1 (6 bases). The germline CDR1 and CDR2 sequences are SEHNR and FQNEAQ (reference sequence). V dropped 0 bases and J dropped 8 bases, with 16 bases sitting between them. The CDR3 consists of 15 residues. The CDR3 loop reads CASSLAPPGGRGYTF. CDR3 bases: TGTGCCAGCAGCTTAGCGCCCCCTGGGGGCAGGGGCTACACCTTC.

This clone was detected once. The CDR3 sequence is CASSLWRGTDTQYF. The CDR3 bases are TGTGCCAGCAGTTTGTGGCGGGGCACAGATACGCAGTATTTT. The chain couples TRBV28 to TRBJ2-3, with D possibly TRBD2 on 5 matching bases. This CDR3 comprises 14 residues. CDR1 MDHEN and CDR2 SYDVKM come from the germline V gene. Trimming took off 3 bases at V and 1 base at J, with 8 bases between the two ends.

The chain joins TRBV5-6 to TRBJ2-1, with D possibly matching TRBD2 (7 bases). Trimming stripped 0 bases from V and 7 bases from J, with 17 bases between. The CDR3 sequence is 16 residues long. Per the germline V gene, CDR1 is SGHDT and CDR2 is YYEEEE. DNA for the CDR3: TGTGCCAGCAGCTTGGCCAGGGGAGGACTAGAGAATGAGCAGTTCTTC. It encodes CASSLARGGLENEQFF.

This clone has more than one count but fewer than ten. J is TRBJ1-2 and V is TRBV4-1; TRBD1 agrees at 8 bases. The CDR3 is 13 residues long. Germline V lookup: CDR1 MGHRA, CDR2 YSYEKL. Trimming removed 2 bases from V and 8 bases from J; junction bases left unmatched: 4. CDR3 sequence reads: CASSQRQGNGYTF. Written as DNA, the CDR3 is TGCGCCAGCAGCCAACGACAGGGGAACGGCTACACCTTC.

J is TRBJ2-1 and V is TRBV27; D possibly corresponds to TRBD2 (6 bases). The CDR3 covers 16 residues. Germline CDR1 MNHEY, CDR2 SMNVEV (reference sequence). Trimming pared 4 bases from V and 0 bases from J, leaving 13 bases between. The CDR3, as DNA: TGTGCCAGCAGTTACAATGACGGGAGCTCCTACAATGAGCAGTTCTTC. This sequence encodes CASSYNDGSSYNEQFF.

V gene TRBV12-5 combines with J gene TRBJ1-5; unclear D gene. This CDR3 spans 11 amino acids. The V end lost 6 bases, the J end lost 4 bases, and 4 bases lay between the germline ends. In germline, CDR1 is LGHNT, CDR2 FRNRAP. The CDR3 sequence is CASGHNQPQHF. The CDR3, as DNA: TGTGCTAGTGGACATAATCAGCCCCAGCATTTT. Combining the CDR3 with reference TRBV12-5 and TRBJ1-5 gives the whole variable domain DARVTQTPRHKVTEMGQEVTMRCQPILGHNTVFWYRQTMMQGLELLAYFRNRAPLDDSGMPKDRFSAEMPDATLATLKIQPSEPRDSAVYFCASGHNQPQHFGDGTRLSIL.

The chain recombines TRBV7-9 with TRBJ1-6; 7 positions agree with TRBD1. The CDR3 is 14 residues long. Germline V lookup: CDR1 SEHNR, CDR2 FQNEAQ (reference sequence). J was trimmed by 10 bases and V by 3 bases; bases with no gene match: 6. CDR3: CASSFGQAPSPLHF. The CDR3 coding sequence is TGTGCCAGCAGCTTCGGACAGGCGCCCTCACCCCTCCACTTT.

The rearrangement uses TRBV18 and TRBJ2-7; D gene uncertain. This CDR3 is 13 amino acids long. V lost 2 bases, J lost 7 bases, and 12 bases lay in between. CDR1 and CDR2 (germline): KGHSH, LQKENI. This CDR3 is CASSPAATEEQYF. CDR3 bases: TGTGCCAGCTCACCAGCAGCGACGGAGGAGCAGTACTTC. The full variable domain, its missing parts supplied by reference TRBV18 and TRBJ2-7, is NAGVMQNPRHLVRRRGQEARLRCSPMKGHSHVYWYRQLPEEGLKFMVYLQKENIIDESGMPKERFSAEFPKEGPSILRIQQVVRGDSAAYFCASSPAATEEQYFGPGTRLTVT.

The V call is TRBV19, the J call TRBJ1-5; unclear D gene. The V end lost 2 bases, the J end lost 5 bases, and 7 bases lay between the germline ends. Germline CDR1 reads LNHDA; CDR2 reads SQIVND (reference sequence). There are 13 residues in the CDR3. CDR3 region: CASSITADQPQHF. In nucleotides, the CDR3 is TGTGCCAGTAGTATAACAGCGGATCAGCCCCAGCATTTT.

The rearrangement joins TRBV28 to TRBJ2-3; 7 nucleotides line up with TRBD2. The CDR3 consists of 16 residues. The V and J ends lost 8 bases and 5 bases, in that order; junction bases with no gene match: 16. CDR1 and CDR2 from the germline V gene are MDHEN and SYDVKM. The DNA for the CDR3 is TGTGCCAGCCAGTCCCCCCTGGGAGGGCCCGGAGATACGCAGTATTTT. Translated: CASQSPLGGPGDTQYF. The full variable domain, rest sourced from reference TRBV28 and TRBJ2-3, is DVKVTQSSRYLVKRTGEKVFLECVQDMDHENMFWYRQDPGLGLRLIYFSYDVKMKEKGDIPEGYSVSREKKERFSLILESASTNQTSMYLCASQSPLGGPGDTQYFGPGTRLTVL.

The V call is TRBV6-6, the J call TRBJ2-7; TRBD2 is a possible D gene (6 bases). This CDR3 is 13 amino acids long. CDR1 MNHNY and CDR2 SVGAGI come from the germline V gene (reference sequence). The germline V and J ends were trimmed by 2 bases and 3 bases, with 8 bases remaining between them. The DNA for the CDR3 is TGTGCCAGCAGTTACGACGGGAGCTACGAGCAGTACTTC. Its protein product is CASSYDGSYEQYF.

This clone was seen just once. The J gene is TRBJ2-2, the V gene TRBV19, with TRBD1 matching over 7 bases. Germline V CDR1 and CDR2: LNHDA, SQIVND (reference sequence). The junction had 10 bases not matched to a gene; V was cut back by 4 bases and J by 2 bases. CDR3 length: 17 residues. The CDR3 DNA reads TGTGCCAGTAGTACGGGACAGCTGAAGGATAACACCGGGGAGCTGTTTTTT. It translates to CASSTGQLKDNTGELFF.

The chain couples TRBV11-2 to TRBJ2-2; D is perhaps TRBD2 (6 bases). CDR1 and CDR2 from the germline V gene are SGHAT and FQNNGV. The CDR3 consists of 15 residues. The V end lost 3 bases, the J end lost 4 bases, and 12 bases lay between the germline ends. The CDR3 region is CASSFRRGTTGELFF. CDR3 sequence (DNA): TGTGCCAGCAGCTTTCGTCGGGGGACCACCGGGGAGCTGTTTTTT.

The chain carries TRBV29-1 and TRBJ2-7; 7 bases fit TRBD1. In germline, CDR1 is SQVTM, CDR2 ANQGSEA. The CDR3 runs 11 residues. J lost 3 bases, V lost 7 bases, and 3 bases had no gene match. The CDR3: CSGWDSYEQYF. The CDR3, as DNA: TGCAGCGGGTGGGACAGCTACGAGCAGTACTTC.

This rearrangement joins TRBV5-8 to TRBJ1-4, with a tentative D call TRBD1 (6 bases). CDR1 and CDR2 from the germline V gene are SGHTS and YDEGEE. The ends were cut back, 2 bases at V and 7 bases at J, with 12 bases in the middle. CDR3 size: 14 residues. In DNA form, the CDR3 reads TGTGCCAGCAGCTTTACAGGGTTGGGTGAAAAACTGTTTTTT. This codes for CASSFTGLGEKLFF.

The genes are TRBV25-1 and TRBJ2-5, with 8 bases aligning to TRBD1. The CDR3 is 16 amino acids. CDR1 and CDR2 from the germline V gene are MGHDK and SYGVNS. The J segment lost 2 bases and the V segment lost 3 bases, leaving 8 bases of the junction unmatched. The CDR3 DNA is TGTGCCAGCAGTGACCCGTACAACAGGGGGCAAGAGACCCAGTACTTC. It specifies CASSDPYNRGQETQYF.

V gene TRBV7-7 combines with J gene TRBJ1-1, with a tentative D call TRBD1 (6 bases). The V end lost 2 bases, the J end lost 1 base, and 23 bases lay between the germline ends. CDR3 length: 19 amino acids. Germline values: CDR1 SSHAT, CDR2 FNYEAQ (reference sequence). The chain's CDR3 is CASSLRAQGEGDTNTEAFF. The DNA of the CDR3 is TGTGCCAGCAGCTTAAGGGCACAGGGTGAGGGGGACACGAACACTGAAGCTTTCTTT.

In the case of this clone: Germline is not matched at one junction end, which may reflect a read error. J is TRBJ2-2 and V is TRBV7-9; 7 bases agree with TRBD2. The CDR3 contains 17 residues. The germline gives CDR1 SEHNR, CDR2 FQNEAQ (reference sequence). The CDR3 coding sequence is TGTTCCAGCAGCTCAATTGGACTTCGGGGGAGGGTCGGGGAGCTGTTTTTT. It is translated as CSSSSIGLRGRVGELFF.

The chain recombines TRBV10-1 with TRBJ2-2, with D tentatively TRBD1 (5 bases). Trimming left V 8 bases short and J 3 bases short, with 16 bases between. CDR3 size: 15 residues. The V gene's germline CDR1 is WNHNN and CDR2 SYGVQD (reference sequence). CDR3 sequence: CASVVPEGDTGELFF. The CDR3 nucleotides read TGCGCCAGCGTTGTCCCCGAAGGGGACACCGGGGAGCTGTTTTTT.